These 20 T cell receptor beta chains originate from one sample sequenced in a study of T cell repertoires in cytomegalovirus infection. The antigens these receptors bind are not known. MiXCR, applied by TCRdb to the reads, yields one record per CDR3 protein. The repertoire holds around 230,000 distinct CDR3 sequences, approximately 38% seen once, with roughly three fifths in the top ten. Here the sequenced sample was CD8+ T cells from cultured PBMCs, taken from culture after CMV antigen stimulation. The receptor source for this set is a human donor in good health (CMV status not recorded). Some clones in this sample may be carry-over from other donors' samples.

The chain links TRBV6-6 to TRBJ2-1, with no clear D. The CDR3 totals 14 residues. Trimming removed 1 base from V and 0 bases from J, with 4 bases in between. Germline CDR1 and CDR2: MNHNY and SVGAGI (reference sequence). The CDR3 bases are TGTGCCAGCAGTTACTGGAGCTCCTACAATGAGCAGTTCTTC. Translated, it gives CASSYWSSYNEQFF.

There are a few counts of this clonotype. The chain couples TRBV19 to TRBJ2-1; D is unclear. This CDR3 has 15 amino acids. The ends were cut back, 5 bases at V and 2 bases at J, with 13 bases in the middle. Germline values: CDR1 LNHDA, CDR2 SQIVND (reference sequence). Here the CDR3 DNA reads TGTGCCAGTAGTCCCACCGATCTGGCCTACAATGAGCAGTTCTTC. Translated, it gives CASSPTDLAYNEQFF.

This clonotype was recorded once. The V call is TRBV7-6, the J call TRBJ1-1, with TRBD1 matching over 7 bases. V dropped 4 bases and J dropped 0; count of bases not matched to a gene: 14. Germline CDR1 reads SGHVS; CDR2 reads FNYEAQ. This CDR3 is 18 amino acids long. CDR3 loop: CASSSTDREHRMNTEAFF. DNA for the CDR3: TGTGCCAGCAGCTCAACTGACAGGGAGCATAGAATGAACACTGAAGCTTTCTTT.

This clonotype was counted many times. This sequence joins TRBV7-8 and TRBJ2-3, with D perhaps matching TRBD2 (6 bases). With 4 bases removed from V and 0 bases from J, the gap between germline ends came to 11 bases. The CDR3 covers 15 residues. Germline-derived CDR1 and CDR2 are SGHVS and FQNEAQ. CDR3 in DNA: TGTGCCAGCAGCTCGGAGGGCCCTAGCACAGATACGCAGTATTTT. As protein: CASSSEGPSTDTQYF.

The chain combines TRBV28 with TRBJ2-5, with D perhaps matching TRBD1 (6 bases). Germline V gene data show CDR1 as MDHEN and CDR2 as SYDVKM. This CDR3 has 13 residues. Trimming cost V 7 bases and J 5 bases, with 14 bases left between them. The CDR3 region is CASTIRGAETQYF. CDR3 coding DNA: TGTGCCAGCACCATCAGGGGCGCGGAGACCCAGTACTTC.

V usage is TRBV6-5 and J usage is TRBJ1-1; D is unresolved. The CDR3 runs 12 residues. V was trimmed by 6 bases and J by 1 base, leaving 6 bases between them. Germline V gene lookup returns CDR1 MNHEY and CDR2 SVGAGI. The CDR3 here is CASRQTNTEAFF. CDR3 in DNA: TGTGCCAGCAGGCAGACGAACACTGAAGCTTTCTTT.

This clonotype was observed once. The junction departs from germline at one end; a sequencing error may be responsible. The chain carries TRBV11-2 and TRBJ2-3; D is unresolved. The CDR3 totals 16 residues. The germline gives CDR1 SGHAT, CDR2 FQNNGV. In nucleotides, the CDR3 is TGTGCCAGCAGCTTAGTTTACGGACCCAGCACAGATTCGCAGTATTTT. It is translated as CASSLVYGPSTDSQYF.

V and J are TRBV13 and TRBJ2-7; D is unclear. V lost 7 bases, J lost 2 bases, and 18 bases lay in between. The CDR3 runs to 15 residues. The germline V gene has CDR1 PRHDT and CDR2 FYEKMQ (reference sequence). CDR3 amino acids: CASTSSSDGPYEQYF. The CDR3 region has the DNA TGTGCCAGCACCTCCTCCTCGGACGGGCCCTACGAGCAGTACTTC.

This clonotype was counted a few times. This CDR3 is CASSLALRGAGTGELFF. CDR3 DNA: TGTGCCAGCAGCTTAGCCCTTAGGGGGGCCGGCACCGGGGAGCTGTTTTTT. The gene calls are TRBV11-2 and TRBJ2-2; D tentatively fits TRBD1 or TRBD2 (6 bases each). CDR1 SGHAT and CDR2 FQNNGV come from the germline V gene. Between the trimmed V and J ends, which lost 1 base and 4 bases, there was a span of 16 bases. The CDR3 runs to 17 residues. Using reference TRBV11-2 and TRBJ2-2 for the parts outside the CDR3, the full variable domain is EAGVAQSPRYKIIEKRQSVAFWCNPISGHATLYWYQQILGQGPKLLIQFQNNGVVDDSQLPKDRFSAERLKGVDSTLKIQPAKLEDSAVYLCASSLALRGAGTGELFFGEGSRLTVL.

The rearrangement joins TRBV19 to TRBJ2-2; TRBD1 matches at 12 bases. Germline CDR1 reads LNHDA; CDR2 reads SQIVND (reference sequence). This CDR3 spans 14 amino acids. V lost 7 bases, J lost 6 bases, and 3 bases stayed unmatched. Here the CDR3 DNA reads TGTGCCAGTACCGGGACAGGGGGCTCCGGGGAGCTGTTTTTT. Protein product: CASTGTGGSGELFF.

The CDR3 DNA follows: TGTGCCAGCAGCTGGGGGGGCGGGAACACTGAAGCTTTCTTT. This gives the protein CASSWGGGNTEAFF. The chain combines TRBV11-2 with TRBJ1-1, with D possibly TRBD1 on 6 matching bases. This CDR3 spans 14 amino acids. The V end lost 4 bases, the J end lost 1 base, and 10 bases lay between the germline ends. The V gene's germline CDR1 is SGHAT and CDR2 FQNNGV.

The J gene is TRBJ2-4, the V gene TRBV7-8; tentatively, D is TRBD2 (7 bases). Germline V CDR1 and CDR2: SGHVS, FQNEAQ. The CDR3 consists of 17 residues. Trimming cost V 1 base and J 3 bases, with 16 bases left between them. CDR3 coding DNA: TGTGCCAGCAGCTTAGGGGACCGGGGGGCCTTCAAAAACATTCAGTACTTC. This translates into CASSLGDRGAFKNIQYF.

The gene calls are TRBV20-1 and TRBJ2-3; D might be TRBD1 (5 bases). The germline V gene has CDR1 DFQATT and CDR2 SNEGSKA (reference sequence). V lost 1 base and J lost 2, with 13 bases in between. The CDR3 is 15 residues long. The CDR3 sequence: CSARGTWLHTDTQYF. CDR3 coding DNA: TGCAGTGCTAGAGGGACATGGCTTCACACAGATACGCAGTATTTT.

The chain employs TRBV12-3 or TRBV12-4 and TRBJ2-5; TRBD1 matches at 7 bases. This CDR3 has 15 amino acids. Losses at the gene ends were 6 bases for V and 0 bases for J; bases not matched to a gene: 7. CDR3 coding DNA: TGTGCCAGCAGGAGGCCCGGGACAGACCAAGAGACCCAGTACTTC. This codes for CASRRPGTDQETQYF.

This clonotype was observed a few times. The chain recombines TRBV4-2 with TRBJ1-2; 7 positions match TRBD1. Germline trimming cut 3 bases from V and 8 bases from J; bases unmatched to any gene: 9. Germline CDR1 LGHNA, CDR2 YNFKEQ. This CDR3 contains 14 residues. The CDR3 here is CASSQEQGLFGYTF. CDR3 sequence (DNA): TGTGCCAGCAGCCAGGAACAGGGGCTCTTCGGCTACACCTTC.

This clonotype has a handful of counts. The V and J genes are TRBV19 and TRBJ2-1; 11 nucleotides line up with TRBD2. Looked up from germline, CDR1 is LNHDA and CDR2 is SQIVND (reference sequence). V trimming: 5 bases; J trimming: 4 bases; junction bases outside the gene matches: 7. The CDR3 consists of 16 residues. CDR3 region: CASSAPGLAEYNEQFF. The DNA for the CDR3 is TGTGCCAGTAGTGCGCCGGGACTAGCGGAATACAATGAGCAGTTCTTC.

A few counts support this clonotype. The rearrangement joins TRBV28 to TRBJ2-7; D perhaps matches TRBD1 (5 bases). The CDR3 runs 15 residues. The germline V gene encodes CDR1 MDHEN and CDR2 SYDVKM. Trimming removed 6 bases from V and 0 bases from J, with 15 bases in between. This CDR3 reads CASRPDSKFSYEQYF. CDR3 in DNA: TGTGCCAGCAGACCCGACAGCAAATTCTCCTACGAGCAGTACTTC.

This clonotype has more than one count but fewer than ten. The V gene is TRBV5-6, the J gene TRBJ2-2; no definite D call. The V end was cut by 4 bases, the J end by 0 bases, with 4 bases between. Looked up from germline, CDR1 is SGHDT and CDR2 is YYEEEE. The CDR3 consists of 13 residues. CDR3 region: CASSIANTGELFF. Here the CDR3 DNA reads TGTGCCAGCAGCATAGCGAACACCGGGGAGCTGTTTTTT.

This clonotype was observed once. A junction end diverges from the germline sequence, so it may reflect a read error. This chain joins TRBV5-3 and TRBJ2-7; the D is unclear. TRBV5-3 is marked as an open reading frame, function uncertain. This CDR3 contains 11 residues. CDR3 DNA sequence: TGTGCCAGCAGCTTAAGTGGGGATCGCCTTTTC. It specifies CASSLSGDRLF.

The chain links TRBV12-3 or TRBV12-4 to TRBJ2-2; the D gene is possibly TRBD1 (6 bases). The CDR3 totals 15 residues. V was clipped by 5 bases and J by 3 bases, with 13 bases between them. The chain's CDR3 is CASSPPAGDTGELFF. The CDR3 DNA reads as TGTGCCAGCAGTCCCCCCGCAGGGGACACCGGGGAGCTGTTTTTT.